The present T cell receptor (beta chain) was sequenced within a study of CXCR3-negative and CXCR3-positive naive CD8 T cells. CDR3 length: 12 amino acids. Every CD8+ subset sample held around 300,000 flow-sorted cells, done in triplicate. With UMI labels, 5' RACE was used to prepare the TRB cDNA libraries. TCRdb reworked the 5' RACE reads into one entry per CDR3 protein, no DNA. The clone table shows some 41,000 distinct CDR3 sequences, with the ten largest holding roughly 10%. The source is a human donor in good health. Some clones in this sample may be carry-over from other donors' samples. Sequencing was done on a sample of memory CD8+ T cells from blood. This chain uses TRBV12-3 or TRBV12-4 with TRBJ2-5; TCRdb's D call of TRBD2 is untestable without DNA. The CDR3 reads CASRTRSETQYF.